The rows below give T cell receptor beta chains drawn from one sample of a study of blood T cell repertoires in COVID-19. Here immunoSEQ multiplex PCR was the method, and the copy in TCRdb shows in-frame clones only, minus some. The sample holds approximately 90,000 clones; approximately 89% are singletons and the top ten take approximately 18%. Material: peripheral blood. All receptors come from a human donor in a cohort sampled during active COVID-19. Each CDR3 is given with its conserved first and last residue. Each record gives: CDR3 protein, CDR3 length, D gene, V gene. D genes are given only for firm matches.

cdr3_aa: CAWSEGLATDTQYF
cdr3_length: 14
d_call: TRBD2
v_call: TRBV30

cdr3_aa: CASSYDRGQARGITEAFF
cdr3_length: 18
d_call: TRBD1
v_call: TRBV5-1

cdr3_aa: CASSPPGSGEQYF
cdr3_length: 13
d_call: NA
v_call: TRBV18

cdr3_aa: CASKGYLAEETQYF
cdr3_length: 14
d_call: TRBD2
v_call: TRBV14

cdr3_aa: CASSLGQPGGIQYF
cdr3_length: 14
d_call: NA
v_call: TRBV5-1

cdr3_aa: CASSLAGNTGELFF
cdr3_length: 14
d_call: NA
v_call: TRBV5-1

cdr3_aa: CASSLLDRGRREQYF
cdr3_length: 15
d_call: TRBD1
v_call: TRBV7-3

cdr3_aa: CASSETGVAGYTF
cdr3_length: 13
d_call: TRBD1
v_call: TRBV6-1

cdr3_aa: CASSQDGIKSTEAFF
cdr3_length: 15
d_call: NA
v_call: TRBV3-1/TRBV3-2

cdr3_aa: CASSKWADYTYEQYF
cdr3_length: 15
d_call: NA
v_call: TRBV21-1

cdr3_aa: CASRTQGLAGGPGQFF
cdr3_length: 16
d_call: TRBD2
v_call: TRBV28

cdr3_aa: CASSVGLFPPPYEQYF
cdr3_length: 16
d_call: NA
v_call: TRBV9

cdr3_aa: CASSSTGSEQYF
cdr3_length: 12
d_call: NA
v_call: TRBV6-6

cdr3_aa: CASSPGTSLRETQYF
cdr3_length: 15
d_call: TRBD2
v_call: TRBV11-3

cdr3_aa: CASRSYTEAFF
cdr3_length: 11
d_call: NA
v_call: TRBV12-3/TRBV12-4

cdr3_aa: CASSRQGSDTEAFF
cdr3_length: 14
d_call: TRBD1
v_call: TRBV18

cdr3_aa: CASSLHPGQPQHF
cdr3_length: 13
d_call: NA
v_call: TRBV12-3/TRBV12-4

cdr3_aa: CASSLLAGDDGYTF
cdr3_length: 14
d_call: NA
v_call: TRBV7-9

cdr3_aa: CASSPGQDTEAFF
cdr3_length: 13
d_call: TRBD1
v_call: TRBV18

cdr3_aa: CASRGQGASTEAFF
cdr3_length: 14
d_call: TRBD1
v_call: TRBV5-1

cdr3_aa: CASRQTGQNTEAFF
cdr3_length: 14
d_call: TRBD1
v_call: TRBV3-1/TRBV3-2

cdr3_aa: CASRNRDRSTDTQYF
cdr3_length: 15
d_call: TRBD1
v_call: TRBV7-9

cdr3_aa: CASSLVASGGNNEQFF
cdr3_length: 16
d_call: TRBD2
v_call: TRBV5-4

cdr3_aa: CASSSGQGLNTEAFF
cdr3_length: 15
d_call: TRBD1
v_call: TRBV5-1

cdr3_aa: CASGVVAGNTGELFF
cdr3_length: 15
d_call: TRBD2
v_call: TRBV5-1

cdr3_aa: CASSTGTSGGFVGELFF
cdr3_length: 17
d_call: TRBD2
v_call: TRBV5-1

cdr3_aa: CASSYYQGGNQPQHF
cdr3_length: 15
d_call: NA
v_call: TRBV6-2/TRBV6-3

cdr3_aa: CSARDRTEAFF
cdr3_length: 11
d_call: NA
v_call: TRBV20-1

cdr3_aa: CASSEILANSYNEQFF
cdr3_length: 16
d_call: NA
v_call: TRBV2

cdr3_aa: CASSILTGMRTEAFF
cdr3_length: 15
d_call: TRBD1
v_call: TRBV7-9

cdr3_aa: CAWSRRTEYEQYF
cdr3_length: 13
d_call: NA
v_call: TRBV30

cdr3_aa: CASSHLLNTEAFF
cdr3_length: 13
d_call: NA
v_call: TRBV3-1/TRBV3-2

cdr3_aa: CASSRLGELFF
cdr3_length: 11
d_call: NA
v_call: TRBV3-1/TRBV3-2

cdr3_aa: CASSPGTFGELFF
cdr3_length: 13
d_call: NA
v_call: TRBV19

cdr3_aa: CSVQQNTEAFF
cdr3_length: 11
d_call: NA
v_call: TRBV20-1